This passage covers 22 T cell receptor beta chains from one sample sequenced in a study of blood T cell repertoires in COVID-19. Data came from immunoSEQ multiplex PCR; TCRdb stores just in-frame clones and leaves some out. The sample includes over 150,000 clones, roughly 84% seen only once; the top ten take less than 15%. The material sequenced was peripheral blood. The receptors come from a man in his late teens or twenties with active or convalescent COVID-19.

The chain carries TRBV5-1 and TRBJ2-3, with 9 bases that match TRBD2. V trimming: 0 bases; J trimming: 5 bases; junction bases outside the gene matches: 7. This CDR3 is 16 amino acids long. The germline CDR1 and CDR2 sequences are SGHRS and YFSETQ. The CDR3 bases are TGCGCCAGCAGCTTGGGTAGCGGGAGTTTTGGAGATACGCAGTATTTT. Protein: CASSLGSGSFGDTQYF.

The gene calls are TRBV19 and TRBJ2-3; 16 nucleotides match TRBD2. The V gene's germline CDR1 is LNHDA and CDR2 SQIVND (reference sequence). Trimming cost V 5 bases and J 2 bases; bases outside gene matches: 13. The CDR3 contains 20 residues. DNA for the CDR3: TGTGCCAGTAGTGTCCGACCGGGGACTAGCGGGGGGGTTTACACAGATACGCAGTATTTT. It yields the protein CASSVRPGTSGGVYTDTQYF.

The gene calls are TRBV9 and TRBJ2-1; 8 bases fit TRBD1. The CDR3 has 15 amino acids. Trimming took 0 bases from V and 6 from J; bases not matched to a gene: 5. The germline CDR1 and CDR2 sequences are SGDLS and YYNGEE. CDR3 region: CASSVGQGSSNEQFF. In nucleotides, the CDR3 is TGTGCCAGCAGCGTAGGACAGGGGTCTAGCAATGAGCAGTTCTTC. Complete variable domain (other parts from reference TRBV9 and TRBJ2-1): DSGVTQTPKHLITATGQRVTLRCSPRSGDLSVYWYQQSLDQGLQFLIQYYNGEERAKGNILERFSAQQFPDLHSELNLSSLELGDSALYFCASSVGQGSSNEQFFGPGTRLTVL.

The genes are TRBV4-2 and TRBJ2-7, with 15 bases matching TRBD2. Germline values: CDR1 LGHNA, CDR2 YNFKEQ. V lost 0 bases and J lost 6; bases outside the gene matches: 12. This CDR3 is built from 19 residues. The CDR3 sequence: CASSQESGLAGGLPSEQYF. Written as DNA, the CDR3 is TGTGCCAGCAGCCAAGAATCCGGACTAGCGGGAGGGCTTCCTAGCGAGCAGTACTTC.

The chain employs TRBV5-5 and TRBJ1-3; TRBD1 agrees at 8 bases. V gave up 3 bases and J gave up 0 bases; unmatched junction bases: 5. The germline CDR1 and CDR2 sequences are SGHKS and YYEKEE (reference sequence). This CDR3 is 16 amino acids long. CDR3 DNA sequence: TGTGCCAGCAGCTCGGGGACAGGCTTCTCTGGAAACACCATATATTTT. This encodes CASSSGTGFSGNTIYF. The whole variable domain, filled in from reference TRBV5-5 and TRBJ1-3, reads DAGVTQSPTHLIKTRGQQVTLRCSPISGHKSVSWYQQVLGQGPQFIFQYYEKEERGRGNFPDRFSARQFPNYSSELNVNALLLGDSALYLCASSSGTGFSGNTIYFGEGSWLTVV.

There are a few counts of this clone. The chain joins TRBV3-1 (or the pseudogene TRBV3-2) to TRBJ1-2, with D uncertain. CDR3 length: 14 residues. CDR1 LGHDT and CDR2 YNNKEL come from the germline V gene (reference sequence). V was clipped by 4 bases and J by 6 bases, with 15 bases between them. CDR3 sequence reads: CASSPRAGLHGYTF. CDR3 nucleotides: TGTGCCAGCAGCCCCCGGGCGGGTTTACATGGCTACACCTTC.

This clone was observed a single time. This rearrangement joins TRBV2 to TRBJ1-4; D is unresolved. The germline gives CDR1 SNHLY, CDR2 FYNNEI. V was cut by 6 bases and J by 6 bases, with 11 bases left in between. The CDR3 has 13 amino acids. CDR3 sequence (DNA): TGTGCCAGCAGGCGAGACAAAGATGAAAAACTGTTTTTT. It specifies CASRRDKDEKLFF.

V is TRBV6-1 and J is TRBJ1-1, with 8 positions matching TRBD1. This CDR3 comprises 15 residues. Trimming removed 0 bases from V and 3 bases from J; junction bases left unmatched: 3. Germline assignment: CDR1 MNHNS and CDR2 SASEGT. The CDR3 loop reads CASSEAQGADTEAFF. The CDR3, as DNA: TGTGCCAGCAGTGAAGCCCAGGGGGCAGACACTGAAGCTTTCTTT.

This clone has just one count. The J gene is TRBJ2-1, the V gene TRBV5-4, with D unresolved. The CDR3 has 13 amino acids. The V and J ends lost 0 bases and 7 bases respectively, with 8 bases between them. Looked up from germline, CDR1 is SGHNT and CDR2 is YYREEE (reference sequence). In DNA, the CDR3 is TGTGCCAGCAGCTTGGACGGGTTTAATGAGCAGTTCTTC. Its protein product is CASSLDGFNEQFF.

The chain couples TRBV2 to TRBJ1-3; 8 bases fit TRBD1. Germline CDR1 SNHLY, CDR2 FYNNEI. The V segment lost 7 bases and the J segment 0 bases; nucleotides outside the gene matches: 2. The CDR3 covers 14 residues. The CDR3 reads CASKGQVSGNTIYF. In DNA, the CDR3 is TGTGCCAGCAAGGGACAGGTCTCTGGAAACACCATATATTTT.

V and J are TRBV6-4 and TRBJ1-5; a possible D gene is TRBD1 (6 bases). The germline CDR1 and CDR2 sequences are MRHNA and SNTAGT. The ends were cut back, 4 bases at V and 7 bases at J, with 14 bases in the middle. This CDR3 spans 14 amino acids. The chain's CDR3 is CASSAYRDGQPQHF. DNA for the CDR3: TGTGCCAGCAGTGCCTACAGGGATGGGCAGCCCCAGCATTTT.

The J gene is TRBJ1-3, the V gene TRBV9; no clear D gene. Germline loops: CDR1 SGDLS, CDR2 YYNGEE. The V end was cut by 4 bases, the J end by 4 bases, with 9 bases between. The CDR3 runs to 13 residues. The CDR3 region has the DNA TGTGCCAGCAGCACCTCACACGGAAACACCATATATTTT. Its protein is CASSTSHGNTIYF.

The gene calls are TRBV7-2 and TRBJ2-7; weak D call: TRBD1 (7 bases). The CDR3 spans 13 residues. Deletions cut 5 bases from V and 3 bases from J, with 11 bases between. CDR1 and CDR2 from the germline V gene are SGHTA and FQGNSA. DNA of the CDR3: TGTGCCAGCAGCAGACAGGGACTCTACGAGCAGTACTTC. Its protein product is CASSRQGLYEQYF.

This clone was seen just once. The J gene is TRBJ2-7, the V gene TRBV29-1; D is possibly TRBD2 (6 bases). V lost 5 bases to trimming and J lost 0 bases, with 11 bases between them. From germline, CDR1 is SQVTM and CDR2 ANQGSEA. This CDR3 is built from 13 residues. CDR3 in DNA: TGCAGCGTTCGGGCGGGGAACTCCTACGAGCAGTACTTC. This encodes CSVRAGNSYEQYF.

The V and J genes are TRBV7-9 and TRBJ2-5, with 8 nucleotides matching TRBD1. Per germline, CDR1 SEHNR and CDR2 FQNEAQ (reference sequence). The CDR3 contains 14 residues. V gave up 5 bases and J gave up 5 bases; unmatched junction bases: 7. Here the CDR3 reads CASSQGAGFETQYF. The DNA for the CDR3 is TGTGCCAGCAGCCAGGGGGCCGGCTTTGAGACCCAGTACTTC.

The chain combines TRBV7-6 with TRBJ1-4; D might be TRBD1 (5 bases). V was shortened by 1 base and J by 5 bases, with 11 bases between the two germline ends. Per the germline V gene, CDR1 is SGHVS and CDR2 is FNYEAQ. The CDR3 extends over 15 amino acids. The chain's CDR3 is CASSLEGSPNEKLFF. DNA of the CDR3: TGTGCCAGCAGCTTAGAGGGGTCCCCAAATGAAAAACTGTTTTTT.

This clone was seen a few times. This chain joins TRBV4-3 and TRBJ1-2; TRBD1 agrees at 7 bases. Looked up from germline, CDR1 is LGHNA and CDR2 is YSLEER. V gave up 2 bases and J gave up 0 bases; unmatched junction bases: 0. The CDR3 is 14 residues long. CDR3: CASSQTGANYGYTF. CDR3 nucleotides: TGCGCCAGCAGCCAAACAGGGGCTAACTATGGCTACACCTTC.

The chain couples TRBV6-1 to TRBJ2-7; D is unresolved. CDR1 is MNHNS, CDR2 SASEGT, per germline. With 1 base removed from V and 0 bases from J, the gap between germline ends came to 13 bases. The CDR3 has 16 residues. The CDR3, as DNA: TGTGCCAGCAGTGAAGAAGACATTGAGCCCTCCTACGAGCAGTACTTC. The encoded protein is CASSEEDIEPSYEQYF.

Concerning this clone: Other DNA sequences from this sample encode an identical CDR3 as well. The chain links TRBV6-5 to TRBJ1-4, with TRBD1 matching over 8 bases. Unmatched junction bases numbered 3, after V lost 5 bases and J lost 1 base. This CDR3 region has 15 residues. Germline assignment: CDR1 MNHEY and CDR2 SVGAGI. The CDR3 loop reads CASSLTGGTNEKLFF. The CDR3 DNA reads as TGTGCCAGCAGTCTAACAGGGGGAACTAATGAAAAACTGTTTTTT.

The chain joins TRBV6-1 to TRBJ1-4; D gene unclear. Trimming stripped 3 bases from V and 0 bases from J, with 11 bases between. Germline CDR1 is MNHNS and CDR2 is SASEGT. This CDR3 contains 16 residues. The CDR3 DNA reads as TGTGCCAGCAGTGACAGGTACTCCGCAACTAATGAAAAACTGTTTTTT. Amino acids: CASSDRYSATNEKLFF.

The genes are TRBV12-3 or TRBV12-4 and TRBJ1-6; no reliable D call. The CDR3 loop spans 13 amino acids. V was pared by 6 bases and J by 0 bases, with 3 bases between. The CDR3 region has the DNA TGTGCCAGCAGGAGCTCCTATAATTCACCCCTCCACTTT. It yields the protein CASRSSYNSPLHF.

The rearrangement joins TRBV9 to TRBJ2-1; D uncertain. Trimming pared 4 bases from V and 3 bases from J, leaving 14 bases between. Germline V gene sequence: CDR1 SGDLS, CDR2 YYNGEE. The CDR3 covers 15 residues. CDR3: CASSFRDSYYNEQFF. The DNA of the CDR3 is TGTGCCAGCAGCTTCCGCGACTCCTACTACAATGAGCAGTTCTTC.